This entry is about one T cell receptor (beta chain). As yet, its antigen is unknown. This PCR relied on a set of 60 Vbeta primers and 13 Jbeta primers. TCRdb's table, derived via immunoSEQ multiplex PCR, lists solely in-frame clones and lacks some. The data hold roughly 200,000 clones, with 60% to 85% observed a single time. This specimen belongs to a study of cytomegalovirus exposure and HLA in healthy donors. Regarding the study as a whole: Later examination showed HLA-associated TCR beta chains had greater clonal expansion than equally common others. Most TCR sequences were seen very rarely across donors, but some public TCRs occurred in many. After further analysis at a later stage, 15,000 to 20,000 TCR beta sequences were associated with HLA alleles at 0.05 false discovery rate.

The CDR3 extends over 15 amino acids. V lost 0 bases to trimming and J lost 1 base; unmatched junction nucleotides: 4. Germline-derived CDR1 and CDR2 are SGHRS and YFSETQ. At the time of sampling, donors were nominally healthy, though unrecorded immune exposures were likely. The sample taken for sequencing was PBMCs. The chain recombines TRBV5-1 with TRBJ2-7; TRBD2 aligns across 7 bases. This receptor was taken from a male donor in good health and CMV-seronegative. The chain's CDR3 is CASSLEVSGSYEQYF. The CDR3 DNA is TGCGCCAGCAGCTTGGAGGTTAGCGGGTCCTACGAGCAGTACTTC.